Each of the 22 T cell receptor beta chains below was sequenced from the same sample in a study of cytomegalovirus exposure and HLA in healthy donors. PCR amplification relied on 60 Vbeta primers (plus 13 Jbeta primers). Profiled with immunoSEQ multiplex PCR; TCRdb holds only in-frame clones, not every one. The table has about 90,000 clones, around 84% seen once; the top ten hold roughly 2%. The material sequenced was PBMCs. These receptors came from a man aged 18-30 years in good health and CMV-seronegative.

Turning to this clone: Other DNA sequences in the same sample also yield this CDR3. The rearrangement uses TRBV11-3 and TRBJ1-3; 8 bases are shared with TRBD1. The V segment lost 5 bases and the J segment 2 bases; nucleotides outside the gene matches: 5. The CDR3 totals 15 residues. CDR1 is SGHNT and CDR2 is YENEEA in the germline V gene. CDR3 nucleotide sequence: TGTGCCAGCAGCCCCGGACAGGGCCCTGGAAACACCATATATTTT. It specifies CASSPGQGPGNTIYF.

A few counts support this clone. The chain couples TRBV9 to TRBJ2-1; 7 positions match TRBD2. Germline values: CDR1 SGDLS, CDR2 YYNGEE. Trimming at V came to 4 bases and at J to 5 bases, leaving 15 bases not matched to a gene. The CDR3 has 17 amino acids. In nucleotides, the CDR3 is TGTGCCAGCAGCCCTCGACTAGCTAGTAGGAACCACAATGAGCAGTTCTTC. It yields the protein CASSPRLASRNHNEQFF.

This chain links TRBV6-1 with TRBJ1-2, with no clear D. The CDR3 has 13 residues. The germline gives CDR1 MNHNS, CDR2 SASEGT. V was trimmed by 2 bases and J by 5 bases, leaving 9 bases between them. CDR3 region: CASSESQLYGYTF. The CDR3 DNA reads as TGTGCCAGCAGTGAATCCCAACTGTATGGCTACACCTTC.

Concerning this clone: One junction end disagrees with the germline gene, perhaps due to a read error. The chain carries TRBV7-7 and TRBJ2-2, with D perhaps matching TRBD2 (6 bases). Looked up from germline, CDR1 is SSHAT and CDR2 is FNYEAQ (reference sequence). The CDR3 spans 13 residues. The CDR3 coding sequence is TGTGCTAGCAGCGGAGGGCCGACCGGGGAGCTGTTTTTT. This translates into CASSGGPTGELFF.

CDR3 amino acids: CASSLTGGKNTGELFF. The CDR3 DNA follows: TGCGCCAGCAGCTTGACTGGGGGCAAGAACACCGGGGAGCTGTTTTTT. V usage is TRBV5-1 and J usage is TRBJ2-2; D may be TRBD1 (6 bases). Trimming pared 1 base from V and 1 base from J, leaving 11 bases between. CDR3 length: 16 residues. Germline assignment: CDR1 SGHRS and CDR2 YFSETQ. Variable domain in full (rest from reference TRBV5-1 and TRBJ2-2): KAGVTQTPRYLIKTRGQQVTLSCSPISGHRSVSWYQQTPGQGLQFLFEYFSETQRNKGNFPGRFSGRQFSNSRSEMNVSTLELGDSALYLCASSLTGGKNTGELFFGEGSRLTVL.

CDR3 in DNA: TGTGCCAGCAGATACAGAGCTGGGGCCAACGTCCTGACTTTC. It specifies CASRYRAGANVLTF. V and J are TRBV28 and TRBJ2-6; D remains ambiguous. Germline V CDR1 and CDR2: MDHEN, SYDVKM. V was shortened by 6 bases and J by 2 bases, with 8 bases between the two germline ends. CDR3 length: 14 residues.

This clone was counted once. In nucleotides, the CDR3 is TGTGCCACCAGCAACCGGGACACTGTACTGTTTTTT. This sequence encodes CATSNRDTVLFF. J is TRBJ1-4 and V is TRBV15, with TRBD1 as a possible D gene (6 bases). Germline assignment: CDR1 LNHNV and CDR2 YYDKDF (reference sequence). CDR3 size: 12 residues. V was cut by 4 bases and J by 13 bases, with 13 bases left in between.

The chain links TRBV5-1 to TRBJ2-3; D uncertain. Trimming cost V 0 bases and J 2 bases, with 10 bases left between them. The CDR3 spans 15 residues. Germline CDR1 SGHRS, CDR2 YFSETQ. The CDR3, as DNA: TGCGCCAGCAGCTTGGTCGCGGTCTCCACAGATACGCAGTATTTT. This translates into CASSLVAVSTDTQYF. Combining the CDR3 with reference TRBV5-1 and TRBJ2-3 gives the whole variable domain KAGVTQTPRYLIKTRGQQVTLSCSPISGHRSVSWYQQTPGQGLQFLFEYFSETQRNKGNFPGRFSGRQFSNSRSEMNVSTLELGDSALYLCASSLVAVSTDTQYFGPGTRLTVL.

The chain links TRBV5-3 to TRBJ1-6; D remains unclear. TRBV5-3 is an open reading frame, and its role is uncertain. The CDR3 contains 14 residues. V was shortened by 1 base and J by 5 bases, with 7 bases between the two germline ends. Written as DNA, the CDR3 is TGTGCCAGAAGCTTGTGCACAGATAATTCACCCCTCCACTTT. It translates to CARSLCTDNSPLHF.

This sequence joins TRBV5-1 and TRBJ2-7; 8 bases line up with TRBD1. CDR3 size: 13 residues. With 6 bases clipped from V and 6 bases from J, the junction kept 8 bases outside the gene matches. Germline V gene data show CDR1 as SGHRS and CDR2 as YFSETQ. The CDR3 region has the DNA TGCGCCAGCACCAGACAGGGGTTAGGCGAGCAGTACTTC. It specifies CASTRQGLGEQYF.

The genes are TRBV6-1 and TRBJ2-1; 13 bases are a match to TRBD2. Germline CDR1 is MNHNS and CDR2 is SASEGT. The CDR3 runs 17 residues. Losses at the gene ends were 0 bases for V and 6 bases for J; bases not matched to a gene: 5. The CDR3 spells CASSEAWTSGRGNEQFF. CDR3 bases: TGTGCCAGCAGTGAAGCTTGGACTAGCGGGAGAGGCAATGAGCAGTTCTTC.

For the CDR3, the DNA is TGTGCCAGTAGTATAGCAGGGCGGAACACCGGGGAGCTGTTTTTT. It is translated as CASSIAGRNTGELFF. The V call is TRBV19, the J call TRBJ2-2, with D perhaps TRBD1 (5 bases). The CDR3 extends over 15 amino acids. Germline V CDR1 and CDR2: LNHDA, SQIVND (reference sequence). With 1 base removed from V and 1 base from J, the gap between germline ends came to 7 bases.

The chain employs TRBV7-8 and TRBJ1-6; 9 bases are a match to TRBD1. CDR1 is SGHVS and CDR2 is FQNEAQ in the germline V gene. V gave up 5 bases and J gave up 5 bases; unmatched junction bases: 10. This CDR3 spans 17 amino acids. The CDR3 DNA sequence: TGTGCCAGCAGCCCCACAGGGGGCACCGGTAATAATTCACCCCTCCACTTT. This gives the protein CASSPTGGTGNNSPLHF.

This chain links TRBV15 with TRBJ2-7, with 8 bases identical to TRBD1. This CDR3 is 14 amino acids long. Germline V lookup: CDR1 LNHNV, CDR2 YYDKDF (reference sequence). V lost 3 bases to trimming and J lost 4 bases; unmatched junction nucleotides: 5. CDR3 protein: CATSRQGAKYEQYF. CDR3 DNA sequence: TGTGCCACCAGCAGGCAGGGGGCCAAGTACGAGCAGTACTTC.

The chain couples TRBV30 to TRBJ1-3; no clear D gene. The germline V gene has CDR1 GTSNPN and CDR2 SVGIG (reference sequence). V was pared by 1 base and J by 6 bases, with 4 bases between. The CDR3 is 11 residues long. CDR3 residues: CAWSAQNTIYF. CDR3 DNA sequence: TGTGCCTGGAGTGCCCAAAACACCATATATTTT.

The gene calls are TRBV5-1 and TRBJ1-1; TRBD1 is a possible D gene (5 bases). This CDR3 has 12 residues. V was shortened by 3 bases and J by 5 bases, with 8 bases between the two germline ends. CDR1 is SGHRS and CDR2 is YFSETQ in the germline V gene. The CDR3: CASSSGMTEAFF. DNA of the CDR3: TGCGCCAGCAGCTCAGGGATGACTGAAGCTTTCTTT.

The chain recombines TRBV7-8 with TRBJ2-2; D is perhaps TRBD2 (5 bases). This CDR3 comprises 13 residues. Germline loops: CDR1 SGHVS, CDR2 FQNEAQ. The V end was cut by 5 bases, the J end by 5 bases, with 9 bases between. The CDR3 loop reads CASSKGATGELFF. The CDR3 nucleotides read TGTGCCAGCAGCAAGGGAGCTACCGGGGAGCTGTTTTTT.

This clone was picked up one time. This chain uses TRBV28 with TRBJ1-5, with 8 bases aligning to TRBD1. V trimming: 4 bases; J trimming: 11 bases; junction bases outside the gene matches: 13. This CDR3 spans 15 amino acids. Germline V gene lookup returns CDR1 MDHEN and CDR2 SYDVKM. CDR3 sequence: CASSSPPRGQVTQHF. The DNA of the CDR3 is TGTGCCAGCAGTTCCCCACCCAGGGGGCAAGTGACCCAGCATTTT. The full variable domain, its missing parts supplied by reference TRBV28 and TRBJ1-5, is DVKVTQSSRYLVKRTGEKVFLECVQDMDHENMFWYRQDPGLGLRLIYFSYDVKMKEKGDIPEGYSVSREKKERFSLILESASTNQTSMYLCASSSPPRGQVTQHFGDGTRLSIL.

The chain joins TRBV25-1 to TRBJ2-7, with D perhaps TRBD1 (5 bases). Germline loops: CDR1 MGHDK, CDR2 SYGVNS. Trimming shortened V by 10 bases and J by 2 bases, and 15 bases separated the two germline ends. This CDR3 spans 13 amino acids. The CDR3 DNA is TGTGCCACTGCACAGGTATTTCCCTACGAGCAGTACTTC. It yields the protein CATAQVFPYEQYF.

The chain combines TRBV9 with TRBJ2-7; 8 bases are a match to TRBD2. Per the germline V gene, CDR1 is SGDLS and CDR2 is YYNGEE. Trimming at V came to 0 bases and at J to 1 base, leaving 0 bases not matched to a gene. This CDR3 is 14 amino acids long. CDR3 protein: CASSVVAGSYEQYF. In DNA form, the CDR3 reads TGTGCCAGCAGCGTAGTAGCGGGGTCCTACGAGCAGTACTTC.

The CDR3 DNA follows: TGCAGTGCTAATCGTCTTGAAGCTTTCTTT. It translates to CSANRLEAFF. The chain uses TRBV20-1 and TRBJ1-1, with D hard to call. The CDR3 spans 10 residues. The germline V and J ends were trimmed by 4 bases and 7 bases, with 7 bases remaining between them. Germline-derived CDR1 and CDR2 are DFQATT and SNEGSKA (reference sequence).

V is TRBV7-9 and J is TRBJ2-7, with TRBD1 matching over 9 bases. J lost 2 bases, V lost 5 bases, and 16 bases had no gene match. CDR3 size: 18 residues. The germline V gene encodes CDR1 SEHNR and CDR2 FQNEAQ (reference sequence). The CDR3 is CASSPDRGRYGSPYEQYF. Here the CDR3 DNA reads TGTGCCAGCAGCCCGGACAGGGGTCGGTACGGGAGTCCCTACGAGCAGTACTTC. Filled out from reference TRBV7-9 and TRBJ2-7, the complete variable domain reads DTGVSQNPRHKITKRGQNVTFRCDPISEHNRLYWYRQTLGQGPEFLTYFQNEAQLEKSRLLSDRFSAERPKGSFSTLEIQRTEQGDSAMYLCASSPDRGRYGSPYEQYFGPGTRLTVT.